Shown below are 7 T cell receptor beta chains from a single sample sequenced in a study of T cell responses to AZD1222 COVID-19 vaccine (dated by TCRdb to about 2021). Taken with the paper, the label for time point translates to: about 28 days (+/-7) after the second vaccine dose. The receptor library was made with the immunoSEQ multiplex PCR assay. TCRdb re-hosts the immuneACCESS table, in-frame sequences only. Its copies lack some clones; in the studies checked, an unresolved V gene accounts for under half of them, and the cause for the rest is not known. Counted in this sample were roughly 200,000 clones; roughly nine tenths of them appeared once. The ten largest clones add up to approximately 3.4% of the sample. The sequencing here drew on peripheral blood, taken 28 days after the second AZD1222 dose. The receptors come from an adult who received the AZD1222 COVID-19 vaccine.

The CDR3 reads CARQGAPPPEAFF. In nucleotides, the CDR3 is TGTGCCAGACAGGGGGCGCCACCCCCTGAAGCTTTCTTT. V and J are TRBV11-2 and TRBJ1-1; 9 nucleotides agree with TRBD1. The CDR3 spans 13 residues. Unmatched junction bases numbered 8, after V lost 9 bases and J lost 6 bases. Germline values: CDR1 SGHAT, CDR2 FQNNGV.

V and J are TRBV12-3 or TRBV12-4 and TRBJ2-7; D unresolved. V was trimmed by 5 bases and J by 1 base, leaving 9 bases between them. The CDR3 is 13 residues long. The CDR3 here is CASSTAGSYEQYF. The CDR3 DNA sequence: TGTGCCAGCAGTACAGCCGGATCCTACGAGCAGTACTTC.

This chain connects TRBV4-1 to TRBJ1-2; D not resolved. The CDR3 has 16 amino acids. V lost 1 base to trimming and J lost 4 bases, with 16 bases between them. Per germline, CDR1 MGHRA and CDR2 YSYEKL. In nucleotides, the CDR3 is TGCGCCAGCAGCCAAGTAGGCCGACGTCGTTTCTATGGCTACACCTTC. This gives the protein CASSQVGRRRFYGYTF.

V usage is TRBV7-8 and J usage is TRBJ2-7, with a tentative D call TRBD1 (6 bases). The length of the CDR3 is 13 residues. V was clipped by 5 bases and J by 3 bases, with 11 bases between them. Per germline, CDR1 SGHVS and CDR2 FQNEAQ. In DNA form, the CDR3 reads TGTGCCAGCAGCCGGACAGCCGGCTACGAGCAGTACTTC. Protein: CASSRTAGYEQYF.

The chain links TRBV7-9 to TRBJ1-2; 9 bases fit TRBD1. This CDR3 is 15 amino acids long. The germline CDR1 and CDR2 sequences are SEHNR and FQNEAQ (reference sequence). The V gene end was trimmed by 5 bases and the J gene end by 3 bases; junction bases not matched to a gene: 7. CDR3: CASSTNRGLDYGYTF. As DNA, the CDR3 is TGTGCCAGCAGCACAAACAGGGGGCTGGACTATGGCTACACCTTC.

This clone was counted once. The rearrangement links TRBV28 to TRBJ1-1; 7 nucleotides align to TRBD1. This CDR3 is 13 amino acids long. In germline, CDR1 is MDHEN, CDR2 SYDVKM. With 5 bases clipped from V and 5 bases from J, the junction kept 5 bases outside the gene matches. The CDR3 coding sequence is TGTGCCAGCAGTGACACAGGGGCGACTGAAGCTTTCTTT. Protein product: CASSDTGATEAFF.

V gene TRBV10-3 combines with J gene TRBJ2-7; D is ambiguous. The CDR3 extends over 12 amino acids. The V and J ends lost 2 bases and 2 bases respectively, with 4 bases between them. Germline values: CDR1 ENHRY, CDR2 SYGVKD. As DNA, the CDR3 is TGTGCCATCAGTGAGCCCCCCTACGAGCAGTACTTC. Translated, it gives CAISEPPYEQYF.